This entry concerns a single TCR beta chain. In the PCR, 60 Vbeta and 13 Jbeta primers were used. Only in-frame clones appear in the TCRdb table, and some are missing; sequencing was by immunoSEQ multiplex PCR. Of about 140,000 clones listed, roughly 73% are singletons. The data belong to a study of cytomegalovirus exposure and HLA in healthy donors. At the level of the study: T cells numbering around 180 million yielded more than 95 million unique TCR beta sequences in an earlier analysis. There were more than 350 genotyped donors. Of these, about 81% fell in the genetic ancestry cluster associated with self-reported Caucasian donors.

V dropped 0 bases and J dropped 8; count of bases not matched to a gene: 8. The CDR3 runs 17 residues. CDR1 and CDR2 (germline): LGHNA, YNFKEQ. Sample: PBMCs. The receptor was derived from a human donor in good health. The rearrangement uses TRBV4-2 and TRBJ1-6; 9 nucleotides agree with TRBD1. CDR3 sequence reads: CASSQETWTGEDSPLHF. In DNA, the CDR3 is TGTGCCAGCAGCCAAGAGACCTGGACAGGGGAAGATTCACCCCTCCACTTT.